The rows below give T cell receptor beta chains drawn from one sample of a study of regulatory T cells in long-lasting Graves disease. One entry per CDR3 protein results from TCRdb running MiXCR on the multiplex PCR reads. The sample includes 440,000 or so distinct CDR3 sequences, about 15% of them seen just once. These data were also filed under a second study, of T cells in Graves' hyperthyroidism and ophthalmopathy.

Sequences were derived from peripheral blood mononuclear cells (PBMCs), sampled at new diagnosis, from a patient treated with antithyroid drugs. The receptors derive from a woman aged 25 to 45 with Graves disease. Both conserved end residues are part of each CDR3. The D gene is left open where the match is weak. Rows give clone size only sometimes, using once, few, many, or a class for an expanded clone.

d_call j_call v_call clone_size cdr3_nt cdr3_aa
. TRBJ2-1 TRBV4-2 many TGTGCCAGCAGCCAAGAATTACAGGACAATGAGCAGTTCTTC CASSQELQDNEQFF
. TRBJ2-3 TRBV19 many TGTGCCAGTAAGGTCTGGGACGGGAACACAGATACGCAGTATTTT CASKVWDGNTDTQYF
TRBD1 TRBJ2-1 TRBV6-1 few TGTGCCAGCAGTGAACTAACCGGAACAGGGGAGAATGAGCAGTTCTTC CASSELTGTGENEQFF
. TRBJ2-1 TRBV7-9 many TGTGCCAGCAGCCCTCGACGTTTCCTAGAATATGAGCAGTTCTTC CASSPRRFLEYEQFF
TRBD1 TRBJ2-1 TRBV4-1 few TGCGCCAGCAGCCCAACCCCTCGGGTAGGACAGGGTGGCTACAATGAGCAGTTCTTC CASSPTPRVGQGGYNEQFF
. TRBJ2-7 TRBV3-1 many TGTGCCAGCAGCCAAACCCTCGGGGAGCAGTACTTC CASSQTLGEQYF
. TRBJ1-1 TRBV20-1 few TGCAGTCCCTGGACTGAAGCTTTCTTT CSPWTEAFF
TRBD2 TRBJ2-7 TRBV28 few TGTGCCAGCAGTCCCGGGGGGGGGCAGTACTTC CASSPGGGQYF
TRBD1 TRBJ2-5 TRBV24-1 . TGTGCCACCAGTGATTGGGACAGCTTCCAAGAGACCCAGTACTTC CATSDWDSFQETQYF
. TRBJ2-1 TRBV19 . TGTGCCAGTAGTATGACAGGAGCCTCCTACAATGAGCAGTTCTTC CASSMTGASYNEQFF
. TRBJ2-1 TRBV28 many TGTGCCAGCAGTCCCACGCGGACTGAGCAGTTCTTC CASSPTRTEQFF
. TRBJ1-1 TRBV28 many TGTGCCAGCACGGAGGGGGTGAACACTGAAGCTTTCTTT CASTEGVNTEAFF
. TRBJ2-1 TRBV20-1 many TGCAGTGCTTCCGACCGAGAGGGTAGTGGGGGAGCTTCCTACAATGAGCAGTTCTTC CSASDREGSGGASYNEQFF
. TRBJ2-1 TRBV27 . TGTGCCAGCAGTCTCTCCACAGGATACAATGAGCAGTTCTTC CASSLSTGYNEQFF
. TRBJ2-7 TRBV12-3/TRBV12-4 few TGTGCCAGCAGTTGGATGGGACGGGTCTACGAGCAGTACTTC CASSWMGRVYEQYF
. TRBJ1-1 TRBV25-1 many TGTGCCAGCAGTGACGACACATGGGAAGCTTTCTTT CASSDDTWEAFF
. TRBJ1-2 TRBV9 many TGTGCCAGCAGCGTAGGAGTTTCCGAAAACTATGGCTACACCTTC CASSVGVSENYGYTF
. TRBJ1-1 TRBV2 many TGTGCCAGCAGAGGCGGACGGCAGAACACTGAAGCTTTCTTT CASRGGRQNTEAFF
. TRBJ2-7 TRBV5-1 few TGCGCCAGCAGCGGCAGGTTTCCCTACGAGCAGTACTTC CASSGRFPYEQYF
. TRBJ2-2 TRBV19 few TGTGCCAGTAGTCCAATCCGACGGGGCCGAGCCGGGGAGCTGTTTTTT CASSPIRRGRAGELFF
. TRBJ1-2 TRBV24-1 . TGTGCCACCAGTGATCAAACAGGACAATCGGGTGGCTACACCTTC CATSDQTGQSGGYTF
. TRBJ1-6 TRBV2 many TGTGCCAGCAGTGTCCGCAGAGGCCGAGATAATTCACCCCTCCACTTT CASSVRRGRDNSPLHF
. TRBJ2-6 TRBV3-1 . TGTGCCAGCAGCCGCGTAGGGAGGACTGGGGCCAACGTCCTGACTTTC CASSRVGRTGANVLTF
TRBD1 TRBJ2-1 TRBV11-1 many TGTGCCAGCAGCCCAAGGGGGACAGGCAACAATGAGCAGTTCTTC CASSPRGTGNNEQFF
. TRBJ2-3 TRBV20-1 many TGCAGTGCTAGGGAATTTAGCACAGATACGCAGTATTTT CSAREFSTDTQYF
. TRBJ2-1 TRBV30 many TGTGCCTGGGACCTCGGGACCACGGAGCAGTTCTTC CAWDLGTTEQFF
. TRBJ2-3 TRBV28 many TGTGCCAGCAGCCCCGAAGGTACAGATACGCAGTATTTT CASSPEGTDTQYF
. TRBJ2-7 TRBV20-1 many TGCAGTGCCACCGGGATCTCCTACGAGCAGTACTTC CSATGISYEQYF
. TRBJ2-2 TRBV7-3 many TGTGCCAGCAGCCCTCGGACGTCCGGGGAGCTGTTTTTT CASSPRTSGELFF
. TRBJ1-2 TRBV2 many TGTGCCAGCAGTGATACCCTGGAGGGCTACACCTTC CASSDTLEGYTF
. TRBJ1-2 TRBV28 many TGTGCCAGCAGCATAAGTGGTATTAACTATGGCTACACCTTC CASSISGINYGYTF
. TRBJ1-4 TRBV5-1 . TGCGCCAGCAGCCCCCTGGGTAGTACAACTAATGAAAAACTGTTTTTT CASSPLGSTTNEKLFF
. TRBJ1-4 TRBV7-9 many TGTGCCAGCAGCAACCGGACAGAGGGAGAAAAACTGTTTTTT CASSNRTEGEKLFF
TRBD1 TRBJ1-1 TRBV7-8 few TGTGCCAGCAGCCTCGACAGGGGATACACTGAAGCTTTCTTT CASSLDRGYTEAFF
. TRBJ2-1 TRBV2 many TGTGCCAGCAGTGCACAGGGAGGCCCCAATGAGCAGTTCTTC CASSAQGGPNEQFF
. TRBJ1-5 TRBV6-1 many TGTGCCAGCAGTCCGCGGCAACTTTATAGCAATCAGCCCCAGCATTTT CASSPRQLYSNQPQHF
. TRBJ2-1 TRBV7-9 many TGTGCCAGCAGCTTAACCACTGCCCGAAGCTCCTACAATGAGCAGTTCTTC CASSLTTARSSYNEQFF
TRBD2 TRBJ2-5 TRBV3-1 many TGTGCCAGCAGGGTAGCGGGAGTCGAGACCCAGTACTTC CASRVAGVETQYF
TRBD1 TRBJ2-7 TRBV9 many TGTGCCAGCAGCTCCCGGGACAGGGGCAAGAGTTACGAGCAGTACTTC CASSSRDRGKSYEQYF
. TRBJ1-2 TRBV28 many TGTGCCAGCAGCATCCAGGACTATGGCTACACCTTC CASSIQDYGYTF
TRBD2 TRBJ2-7 TRBV20-1 many TGCAGTGCTAGAGGGGAAGACGGGGGGAACTACGAGCAGTACTTC CSARGEDGGNYEQYF
TRBD1 TRBJ2-5 TRBV4-1 many TGCGCCAGCAGCCAATCCAGGGGGCCGAAGAGTGAGACCCAGTACTTC CASSQSRGPKSETQYF
TRBD2 TRBJ2-1 TRBV29-1 many TGCAGCGTTGACGACGTAGCGGGAGGGCTCTACAATGAGCAGTTCTTC CSVDDVAGGLYNEQFF
. TRBJ2-1 TRBV27 many TGTGCCAGCCGAGAGGGTACGGGATACAATGAGCAGTTCTTC CASREGTGYNEQFF
. TRBJ1-3 TRBV9 . TGTGCCAGCAGCGTAGAAGGAGGGATAGGGGGACCTGGAAACACCATATATTTT CASSVEGGIGGPGNTIYF
TRBD1 TRBJ2-7 TRBV20-1 . TGCAGTGCTAGAGCGACGTCGGGACAGGGGCCCTACGAGCAGTACTTC CSARATSGQGPYEQYF
. TRBJ1-2 TRBV20-1 . TGCAGTGCTAGCTCCGGGATGGGCTACACCTTC CSASSGMGYTF
TRBD1 TRBJ2-7 TRBV2 many TGTGCCAGCAACCAGGGGGAAAACGAGCAGTACTTC CASNQGENEQYF
TRBD1 TRBJ1-4 TRBV10-3 . TGTGCCATCAGTGAGTCGACAGGGACTAATGAAAAACTGTTTTTT CAISESTGTNEKLFF
TRBD2 TRBJ2-7 TRBV7-2 . TGTGCCAGCAGCCCCCGAGCGGGAGGCTACGAGCAGTACTTC CASSPRAGGYEQYF
. TRBJ2-2 TRBV28 many TGTGCCAGCAGTTTAAACGGGAACACCGGGGAGCTGTTTTTT CASSLNGNTGELFF
. TRBJ1-6 TRBV28 many TGTGCCAGCAGTCCGACAGGTCCCCTAGACCCCCTCCACTTT CASSPTGPLDPLHF
TRBD1 TRBJ2-6 TRBV4-1 . TGCGCCAGCAGCCCGGAGGGACAGGTAATATCTGGGGCCAACGTCCTGACTTTC CASSPEGQVISGANVLTF
. TRBJ1-2 TRBV14 . TGTGCCAGCAGCCAAGATCTCGTCAATTACTATGGCTACACCTTC CASSQDLVNYYGYTF
. TRBJ2-1 TRBV3-1 . TGTGCCAGCGGTTTTGGCAATGAGCAGTTCTTC CASGFGNEQFF
. TRBJ2-7 TRBV20-1 many TGCAGTGCTGAGCCGGCCCTTGGTGCCTACGAGCAGTACTTC CSAEPALGAYEQYF
. TRBJ2-2 TRBV30 once TGTGCCTATACGGACGGAATAACCGGGGAGCTGTTTTTT CAYTDGITGELFF
TRBD2 TRBJ2-5 TRBV10-3 many TGTGCCATCAGTATTGGACTAGCGGGAAGCGGAGAGACCCAGTACTTC CAISIGLAGSGETQYF
. TRBJ2-3 TRBV12-3/TRBV12-4 many TGTGCCAGCAGTTTGTCTCGGACTATTAGCACAGATACGCAGTATTTT CASSLSRTISTDTQYF
. TRBJ1-3 TRBV19 once TGTGCCAGTAGTTCAAGTCGTACCGGAAACACCATATATTTT CASSSSRTGNTIYF